The clone carrying this T cell receptor beta chain has just one count. This entry comes from a study of OX40 agonist ivuxolimab in advanced cancers. Study as a whole: Given to patients was ivuxolimab, an agonistic anti-OX40 (CD134) antibody.

Individuals having autoimmune disease history or systemic immunosuppression were not enrolled. Produced via immunoSEQ multiplex PCR; TCRdb's table is partial and in-frame only. The table has about 79,000 clones, roughly 92% seen once. Germline values: CDR1 MNHEY, CDR2 SMNVEV (reference sequence). Trimming pared 6 bases from V and 4 bases from J, leaving 14 bases between. The CDR3 runs 14 residues. Sequencing was performed on CD4+ or CD8+ T cells sorted from blood, taken in a trial of the OX40 agonist ivuxolimab. The chain has TRBV27 and TRBJ2-3; D tentatively fits TRBD1 or TRBD2 (5 bases each). The TCR was taken from an adult with an advanced solid tumor such as melanoma, head and neck, liver or kidney cancer. CDR3 DNA sequence: TGTGCCAGCAGGACTGGGGGAGCGGCAGATACGCAGTATTTT. Translation gives CASRTGGAADTQYF.